The subject of this entry is one TCR beta chain. Its antigen is as yet unknown. The data belong to a study of T cell repertoires in cytomegalovirus infection. Overall study: CMV infection and matching HLA type were both indicated by public TCR beta signatures. Study outcomes and limitations: Summed public TCR beta family frequency identified CMV carriers bearing the relevant HLA. Across the ex vivo response, the dominant clonotypes were HLA-C-restricted CMV-specific TCR beta clonotypes.

TCRdb ran MiXCR on the reads and lists one entry per CDR3 protein. The data contain fewer than 150,000 distinct CDR3 sequences, 30% of them singletons. Trimming removed 1 base at V and 3 bases at J, with 6 bases between. The length of the CDR3 is 13 residues. Germline V gene sequence: CDR1 MDHEN, CDR2 SYDVKM. The sequence was collected from a human donor in good health (CMV status not recorded). Some clones in this sample may be carry-over from other donors' samples. The rearrangement uses TRBV28 and TRBJ1-2; no clear D. This material consisted of CD8+ T cells from cultured PBMCs, taken from culture after CMV antigen stimulation. The chain's CDR3 is CASSLSWDYGYTF. The CDR3 nucleotides are TGTGCCAGCAGTTTATCCTGGGACTATGGCTACACCTTC.